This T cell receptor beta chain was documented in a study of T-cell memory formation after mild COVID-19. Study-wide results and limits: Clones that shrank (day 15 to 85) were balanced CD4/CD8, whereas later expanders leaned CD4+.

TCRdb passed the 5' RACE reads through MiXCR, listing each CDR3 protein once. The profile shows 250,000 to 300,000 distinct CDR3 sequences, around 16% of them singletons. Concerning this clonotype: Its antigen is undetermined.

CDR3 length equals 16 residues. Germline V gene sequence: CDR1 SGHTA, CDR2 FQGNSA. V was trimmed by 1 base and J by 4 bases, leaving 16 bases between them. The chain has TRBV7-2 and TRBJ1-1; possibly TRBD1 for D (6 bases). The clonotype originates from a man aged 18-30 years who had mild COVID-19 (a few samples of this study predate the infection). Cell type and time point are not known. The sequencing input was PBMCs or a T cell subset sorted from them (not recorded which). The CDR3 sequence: CASSLVAGGARTEAFF. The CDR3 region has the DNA TGTGCCAGCAGCTTAGTGGCCGGGGGGGCGCGCACTGAAGCTTTCTTT.